These 14 T cell receptor beta chains came from one sample sequenced in a study of CD8 T cells in Susac syndrome. Reverse transcription of about 0.5 to 1 ug RNA used random hexamers. Each CDR3 protein gets one entry after TCRdb re-called the immunoSEQ multiplex PCR reads with MiXCR. The data show about 23,000 distinct CDR3 sequences, 85% to 95% seen once. The sample consisted of CD8+ T cells from PBMCs. These receptors were obtained from a human donor with Susac syndrome.

This clonotype was counted a single time. This rearrangement joins TRBV12-5 to TRBJ2-1, with TRBD2 matching over 8 bases. The germline V gene encodes CDR1 LGHNT and CDR2 FRNRAP. Germline trimming cut 5 bases from V and 1 base from J; bases unmatched to any gene: 7. The CDR3 sequence is 16 residues long. The CDR3, as DNA: TGTGCTAGTGGTCCGGGGGGGCCCGGTTCCTACAATGAGCAGTTCTTC. Translating it yields CASGPGGPGSYNEQFF.

This chain connects TRBV7-8 to TRBJ2-7; TRBD1 aligns across 7 bases. The germline gives CDR1 SGHVS, CDR2 FQNEAQ. The CDR3 has 14 residues. Unmatched junction bases numbered 3, after V lost 4 bases and J lost 0 bases. CDR3 nucleotides: TGTGCCAGCAGCTCGGACAGGATCTCCTACGAGCAGTACTTC. Translating it yields CASSSDRISYEQYF.

This clonotype was observed a single time. V and J are TRBV27 and TRBJ2-1; TRBD2 agrees at 10 bases. Looked up from germline, CDR1 is MNHEY and CDR2 is SMNVEV (reference sequence). The CDR3 has 15 residues. Germline trimming cut 5 bases from V and 6 bases from J; bases unmatched to any gene: 7. CDR3 amino acids: CASSTQRGGSNEQFF. The CDR3 nucleotides read TGTGCCAGCAGTACTCAGCGGGGGGGCTCCAATGAGCAGTTCTTC.

The chain links TRBV9 to TRBJ2-1; the D gene is possibly TRBD1 (5 bases). V was clipped by 0 bases and J by 1 base, with 11 bases between them. The germline V gene has CDR1 SGDLS and CDR2 YYNGEE. This CDR3 spans 16 amino acids. CDR3 amino acids: CASSVGWGESYNEQFF. CDR3 bases: TGTGCCAGCAGCGTAGGTTGGGGCGAGTCCTACAATGAGCAGTTCTTC.

V is TRBV19 and J is TRBJ1-1, with 8 bases lining up with TRBD1. The CDR3 contains 15 residues. In germline, CDR1 is LNHDA, CDR2 SQIVND (reference sequence). With 5 bases clipped from V and 3 bases from J, the junction kept 8 bases outside the gene matches. The CDR3 coding sequence is TGTGCCAGTAGTTTCCCGGACAGGGTAGACACTGAAGCTTTCTTT. It specifies CASSFPDRVDTEAFF.

This chain joins TRBV5-1 and TRBJ2-7; D ambiguous. CDR3 size: 13 residues. In germline, CDR1 is SGHRS, CDR2 YFSETQ. V was pared by 5 bases and J by 0 bases, with 9 bases between. The CDR3 sequence: CASRIQDSYEQYF. The DNA for the CDR3 is TGCGCCAGCAGAATACAAGACTCCTACGAGCAGTACTTC.

The chain combines TRBV4-1 with TRBJ2-5; D ambiguous. Germline V gives CDR1 MGHRA, CDR2 YSYEKL. Between the trimmed V and J ends, which lost 1 base and 4 bases, there was a span of 13 bases. The CDR3 runs to 15 residues. DNA of the CDR3: TGCGCCAGCAGCCAAGGGCTCAACCGCCGAGAGACCCAGTACTTC. Amino acids: CASSQGLNRRETQYF.

This sequence joins TRBV5-6 and TRBJ1-2; TRBD1 matches 8 bases. From germline, CDR1 is SGHDT and CDR2 YYEEEE. V dropped 1 base and J dropped 4; count of bases not matched to a gene: 3. The CDR3 has 14 amino acids. In DNA form, the CDR3 reads TGTGCCAGCAGCTTGACAGGGGGACCCTATGGCTACACCTTC. Its protein is CASSLTGGPYGYTF.

The chain uses TRBV5-6 and TRBJ2-7; D not resolved. V lost 2 bases and J lost 3, with 6 bases in between. CDR1 is SGHDT and CDR2 is YYEEEE in the germline V gene. This CDR3 region has 12 residues. CDR3 nucleotides: TGTGCCAGCAGCTTTGGCAGCTACGAGCAGTACTTC. Translating gives CASSFGSYEQYF.

The chain joins TRBV10-3 to TRBJ2-1, with D perhaps given as TRBD1 or TRBD2 (5 bases each). The CDR3 runs to 15 residues. Germline CDR1 ENHRY, CDR2 SYGVKD. The V and J ends lost 5 bases and 9 bases respectively, with 20 bases between them. CDR3 nucleotides: TGTGCCATCAGTCCTGGGACCCAAAGATGGAGTGAGCAGTTCTTC. Translated, it gives CAISPGTQRWSEQFF.

The chain recombines TRBV25-1 with TRBJ2-7; no clear D gene. Trimming pared 1 base from V and 6 bases from J, leaving 10 bases between. The CDR3 totals 13 residues. Germline V gene sequence: CDR1 MGHDK, CDR2 SYGVNS. CDR3 loop: CASSEFEALEQYF. As DNA, the CDR3 is TGTGCCAGCAGTGAATTCGAGGCCCTCGAGCAGTACTTC.

This clonotype was recorded once. The rearrangement links TRBV3-1 to TRBJ1-1, with D unresolved. There are 12 residues in the CDR3. Germline-derived CDR1 and CDR2 are LGHDT and YNNKEL (reference sequence). V lost 1 base, J lost 10 bases, and 10 bases lay in between. CDR3 coding DNA: TGTGCCAGCAGCCAAGGGAGGAAGGCAGCTTTCTTT. Protein: CASSQGRKAAFF.

The chain combines TRBV5-6 with TRBJ2-7, with D unclear. The CDR3 has 13 amino acids. Germline assignment: CDR1 SGHDT and CDR2 YYEEEE. The ends were cut back, 0 bases at V and 5 bases at J, with 9 bases in the middle. CDR3 sequence reads: CASSLVSWDEQYF. The DNA for the CDR3 is TGTGCCAGCAGCTTGGTTTCTTGGGACGAGCAGTACTTC.

The chain combines TRBV16 with TRBJ1-1, with 8 bases matching TRBD1. Germline assignment: CDR1 KGHSY and CDR2 FQNENV. CDR3 size: 13 residues. V was clipped by 0 bases and J by 11 bases; unmatched bases: 5. CDR3 region: CASSQSPGTGAFF. The CDR3 nucleotides are TGTGCCAGCAGCCAATCACCCGGGACAGGTGCTTTCTTT.